This T cell receptor beta chain came from a study of control samples from healthy donors and cancer patients. This CDR3 is 15 amino acids long. Germline CDR1 SGHKS, CDR2 YYEKEE (reference sequence). Trimming removed 1 base from V and 7 bases from J, with 15 bases in between. Assay: immunoSEQ multiplex PCR; the TCRdb copy retains only in-frame clones and omits some. This table has more than 110,000 clones, 70% to 90% appearing once. The receptor was derived from a woman in her thirties in good health. The sample consisted of blood. The chain has TRBV5-5 and TRBJ1-5; D not resolved. CDR3: CASSLSRNGIQPQHF. The DNA for the CDR3 is TGTGCCAGCAGCTTGTCGCGTAACGGGATACAGCCCCAGCATTTT.